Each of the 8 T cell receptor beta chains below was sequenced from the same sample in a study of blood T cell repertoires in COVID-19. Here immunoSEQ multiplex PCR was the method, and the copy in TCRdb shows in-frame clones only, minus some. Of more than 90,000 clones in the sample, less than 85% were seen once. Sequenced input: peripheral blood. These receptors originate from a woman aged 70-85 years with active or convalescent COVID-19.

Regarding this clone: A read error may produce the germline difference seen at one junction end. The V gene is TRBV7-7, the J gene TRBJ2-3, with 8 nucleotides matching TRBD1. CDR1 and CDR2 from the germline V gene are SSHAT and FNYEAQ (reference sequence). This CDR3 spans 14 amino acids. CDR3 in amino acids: CASSRDRSTDTQYF. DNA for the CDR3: TGTGCTAGCAGCCGGGACAGGAGCACAGATACGCAGTATTTT. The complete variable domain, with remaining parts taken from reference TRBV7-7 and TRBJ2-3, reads GAGVSQSPRYKVTKRGQDVTLRCDPISSHATLYWYQQALGQGPEFLTYFNYEAQPDKSGLPSDRFSAERPEGSISTLTIQRTEQRDSAMYRCASSRDRSTDTQYFGPGTRLTVL.

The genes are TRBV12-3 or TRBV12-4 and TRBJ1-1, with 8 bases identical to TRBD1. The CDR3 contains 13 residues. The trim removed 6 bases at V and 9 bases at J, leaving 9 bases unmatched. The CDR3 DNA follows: TGTGCCAGCAGGAGGACAGGGCTGAGTCAAGCTTTCTTT. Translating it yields CASRRTGLSQAFF.

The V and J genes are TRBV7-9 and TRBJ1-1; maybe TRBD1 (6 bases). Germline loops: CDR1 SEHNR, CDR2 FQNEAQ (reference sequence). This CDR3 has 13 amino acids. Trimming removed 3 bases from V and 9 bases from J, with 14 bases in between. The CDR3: CASSLGQDPKAFF. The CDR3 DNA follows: TGTGCCAGCAGCTTGGGACAAGACCCTAAAGCTTTCTTT.

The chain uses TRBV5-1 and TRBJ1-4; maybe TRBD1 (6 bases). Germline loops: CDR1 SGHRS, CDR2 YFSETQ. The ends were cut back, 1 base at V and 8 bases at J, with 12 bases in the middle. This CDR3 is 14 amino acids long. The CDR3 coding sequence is TGCGCCAGCAGCTTGACAGGGAGTGGCGAAAAACTGTTTTTT. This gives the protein CASSLTGSGEKLFF.

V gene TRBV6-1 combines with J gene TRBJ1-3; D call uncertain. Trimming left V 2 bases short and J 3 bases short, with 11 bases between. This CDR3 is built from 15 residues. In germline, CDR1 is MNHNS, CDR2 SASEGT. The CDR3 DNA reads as TGTGCCAGCAGTGAATGGGCAGCCTATGGAAACACCATATATTTT. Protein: CASSEWAAYGNTIYF.

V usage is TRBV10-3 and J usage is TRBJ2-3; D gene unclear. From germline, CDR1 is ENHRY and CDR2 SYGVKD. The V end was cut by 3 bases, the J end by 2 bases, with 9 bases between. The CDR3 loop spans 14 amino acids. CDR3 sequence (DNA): TGTGCCATCAGTGAATCGGTAGTCACAGATACGCAGTATTTT. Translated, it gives CAISESVVTDTQYF.

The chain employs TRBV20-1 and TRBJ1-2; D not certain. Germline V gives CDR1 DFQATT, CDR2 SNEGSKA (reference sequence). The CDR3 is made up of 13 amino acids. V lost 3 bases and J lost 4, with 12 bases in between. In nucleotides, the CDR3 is TGCAGTGCTAGTAGCTCGAACTCCTATGGCTACACCTTC. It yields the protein CSASSSNSYGYTF.

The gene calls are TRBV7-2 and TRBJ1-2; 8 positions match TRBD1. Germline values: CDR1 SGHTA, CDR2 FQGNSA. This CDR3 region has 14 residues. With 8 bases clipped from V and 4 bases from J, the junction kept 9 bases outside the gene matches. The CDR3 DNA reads TGTGCCAGCTCCACAGGGGGGGGGAGCTATGGCTACACCTTC. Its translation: CASSTGGGSYGYTF.